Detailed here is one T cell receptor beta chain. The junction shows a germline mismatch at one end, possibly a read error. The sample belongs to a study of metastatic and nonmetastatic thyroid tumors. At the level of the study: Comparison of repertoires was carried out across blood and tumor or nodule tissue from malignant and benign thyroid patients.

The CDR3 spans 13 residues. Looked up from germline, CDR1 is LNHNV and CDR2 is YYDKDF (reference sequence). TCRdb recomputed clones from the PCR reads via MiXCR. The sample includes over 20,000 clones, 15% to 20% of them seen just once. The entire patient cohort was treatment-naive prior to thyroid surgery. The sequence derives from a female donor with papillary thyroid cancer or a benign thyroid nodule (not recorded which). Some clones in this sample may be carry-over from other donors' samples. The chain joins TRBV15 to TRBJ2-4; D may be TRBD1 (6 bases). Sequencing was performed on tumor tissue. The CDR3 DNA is TGTGCCACCAGCCTCAGGGACAAAAACATTGAGTGCTTC. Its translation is CATSLRDKNIECF.